Listed here is a single T cell receptor beta chain. Some clones are missing from TCRdb's copy, which holds only in-frame ones; the method was immunoSEQ multiplex PCR. The sample holds 150,000 to 200,000 clones, more than 85% seen once. Germline assignment: CDR1 SGDLS and CDR2 YYNGEE. The ends were cut back, 3 bases at V and 8 bases at J, with 18 bases in the middle. The CDR3 loop spans 15 amino acids. The sample originates from a study of lymphopenia after photon versus proton radiotherapy. The sequence derives from a man aged 50-59 years with gastric cancer. This sequence joins TRBV9 and TRBJ2-1; D is tentatively TRBD1 or TRBD2 (5 bases each). Sample: peripheral blood, taken from a patient treated with photon-based radiotherapy. This CDR3 reads CASSAGGPGTDEQFF. The CDR3 DNA reads TGTGCCAGCAGCGCCGGCGGGCCCGGGACGGATGAGCAGTTCTTC.